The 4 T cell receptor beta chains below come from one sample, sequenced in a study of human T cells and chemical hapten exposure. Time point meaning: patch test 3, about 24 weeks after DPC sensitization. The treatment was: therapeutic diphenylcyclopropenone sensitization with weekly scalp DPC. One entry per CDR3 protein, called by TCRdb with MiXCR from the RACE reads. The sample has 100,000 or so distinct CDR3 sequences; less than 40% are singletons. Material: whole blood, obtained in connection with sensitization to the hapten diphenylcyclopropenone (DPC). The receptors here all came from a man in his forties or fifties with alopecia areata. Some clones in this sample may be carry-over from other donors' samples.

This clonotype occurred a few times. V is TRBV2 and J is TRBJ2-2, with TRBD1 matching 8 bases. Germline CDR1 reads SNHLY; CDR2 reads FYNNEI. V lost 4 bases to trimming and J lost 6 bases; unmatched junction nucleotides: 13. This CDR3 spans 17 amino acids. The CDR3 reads CASSVVGRQGFAGELFF. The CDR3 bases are TGTGCCAGCAGTGTCGTAGGACGACAGGGGTTCGCCGGGGAGCTGTTTTTT.

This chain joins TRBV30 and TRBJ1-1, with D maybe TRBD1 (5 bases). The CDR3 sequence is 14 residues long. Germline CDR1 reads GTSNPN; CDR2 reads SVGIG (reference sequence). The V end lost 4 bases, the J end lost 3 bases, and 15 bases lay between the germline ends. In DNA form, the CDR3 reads TGTGCCTGGAAACCCAGCGACAGTTACACTGAAGCTTTCTTT. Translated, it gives CAWKPSDSYTEAFF.

The CDR3 here is CASGPGSSYEQYF. As DNA, the CDR3 is TGTGCCAGCGGACCGGGAAGCTCCTACGAGCAGTACTTC. This chain links TRBV6-5 with TRBJ2-7; possibly TRBD2 for D (5 bases). The CDR3 has 13 residues. Germline CDR1 and CDR2: MNHEY and SVGAGI. Trimming pared 8 bases from V and 0 bases from J, leaving 11 bases between.

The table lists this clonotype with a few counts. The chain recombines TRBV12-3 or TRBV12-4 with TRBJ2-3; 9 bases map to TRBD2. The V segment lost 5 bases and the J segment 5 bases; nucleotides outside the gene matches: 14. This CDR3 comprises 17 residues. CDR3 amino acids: CASSPHQAGGPGDTQYF. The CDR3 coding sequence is TGTGCCAGCAGTCCCCACCAGGCGGGAGGGCCGGGAGATACGCAGTATTTT.